Described below is a single T cell receptor (beta chain) sequence and its context. Assay: immunoSEQ multiplex PCR; the TCRdb copy retains only in-frame clones and omits some. The repertoire holds roughly 45,000 clones, with approximately 94% as singletons. The data derive from a study of control samples from healthy donors and cancer patients. The germline V gene has CDR1 MNHEY and CDR2 SMNVEV (reference sequence). This CDR3 has 18 amino acids. Deletions cut 5 bases from V and 0 bases from J, with 17 bases between. The material sequenced was PBMCs. The chain recombines TRBV27 with TRBJ2-6; D perhaps matches TRBD2 (7 bases). The clonotype was recovered from a young man with colorectal cancer. For the CDR3, the DNA is TGTGCCAGCAGTATATGGGGGGGGGCCCGCTCTGGGGCCAACGTCCTGACTTTC. Protein product: CASSIWGGARSGANVLTF.